The source of this T cell receptor (beta chain) is a study of blood T cell repertoires in COVID-19. Study-level information: Acute and convalescent COVID-19 samples came from the United States, Italy and Spain. Nucleic acid was either cDNA or gDNA, and it came from T cells, B-cell-depleted T cells, or PBMCs.

CDR1 and CDR2 (germline): SGHAT, FQNNGV. The CDR3 covers 15 residues. V dropped 4 bases and J dropped 4 bases, with 16 bases sitting between them. The table lists this clone with a few counts. Per the study methods: Cell counts per sample came from amplifying reference gene primers. TCRdb's table, derived via immunoSEQ multiplex PCR, lists solely in-frame clones and lacks some. D and trimming were read from the DNA, whereas the V and J calls and clone size are those reported in that table. Of about 140,000 clones listed, almost 90% are singletons. This TCR was recovered from a woman aged 60 to 75 with acute or convalescent COVID-19. The rearrangement uses TRBV11-2 and TRBJ1-2; D is unclear. The specimen was peripheral blood. The CDR3 coding sequence is TGTGCCAGCAGCTCCCTTAGAGGCCAACTCTATGGCTACACCTTC. Encoded protein: CASSSLRGQLYGYTF.